The T cell receptor beta chain described here comes from a study of vaccination and CD4 T cells after COVID-19. Study information: The convalescent group had six males, four females, seven Caucasians, two Asians, one multiracial. Following dose two, a median 72 days (range 14 to 241) passed before post-vaccine samples were taken.

Noted treatment: approximately nine-day PBMC culture with coronavirus spike peptide pools or control peptides (ViraFEST assay). ViraFEST expanded antigen-specific T cells with peptide pools, then sequenced TCRs. About this clonotype: Its antigen remains unidentified.

Oncomine TCR Beta short-read sequencing was applied to DNA from cultured CD4+ T cells. Cultures of CD4+ T cells served as the source for extracting genomic DNA. TCRdb itself ran the PCR reads through MiXCR, one entry per CDR3 protein. The data show about 13,000 distinct CDR3 sequences, about three fifths seen once. V shed 5 bases, J shed 4 bases, and the junction held 9 bases outside the gene matches. CDR1 is SNHLY, CDR2 FYNNEI, per germline. CDR3 length: 16 residues. This rearrangement joins TRBV2 to TRBJ2-3; 10 positions agree with TRBD1. The TCR originated in a human donor who had recovered from COVID-19. Sequenced sample: CD4+ T cells from blood, cultured in vitro. The CDR3 nucleotides are TGTGCCAGCAGTCCTGGAAGGACAGGGGGTGCAGATACGCAGTATTTT. It is translated as CASSPGRTGGADTQYF.